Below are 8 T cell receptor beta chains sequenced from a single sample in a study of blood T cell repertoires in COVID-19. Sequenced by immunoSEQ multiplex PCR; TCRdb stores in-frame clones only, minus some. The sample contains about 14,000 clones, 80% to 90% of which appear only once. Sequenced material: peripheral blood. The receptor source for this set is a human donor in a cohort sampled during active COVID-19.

The CDR3 region is CATSRDYYEQYF. The DNA of the CDR3 is TGTGCCACCAGCAGAGATTACTACGAGCAGTACTTC. This sequence joins TRBV15 and TRBJ2-7; D is unclear. Germline values: CDR1 LNHNV, CDR2 YYDKDF (reference sequence). Trimming stripped 0 bases from V and 3 bases from J, with 3 bases between. The CDR3 runs to 12 residues. Looking up the rest from reference TRBV15 and TRBJ2-7 gives the full variable domain: DAMVIQNPRYQVTQFGKPVTLSCSQTLNHNVMYWYQQKSSQAPKLLFHYYDKDFNNEADTPDNFQSRRPNTSFCFLDIRSPGLGDTAMYLCATSRDYYEQYFGPGTRLTVT.

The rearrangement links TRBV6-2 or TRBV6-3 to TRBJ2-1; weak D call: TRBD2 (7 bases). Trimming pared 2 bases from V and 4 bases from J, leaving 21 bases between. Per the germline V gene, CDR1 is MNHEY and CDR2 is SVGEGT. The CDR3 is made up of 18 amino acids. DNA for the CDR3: TGTGCCAGCAGTTACGTGAGCGGAGCGGGACACCTTTACAATGAGCAGTTCTTC. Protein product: CASSYVSGAGHLYNEQFF.

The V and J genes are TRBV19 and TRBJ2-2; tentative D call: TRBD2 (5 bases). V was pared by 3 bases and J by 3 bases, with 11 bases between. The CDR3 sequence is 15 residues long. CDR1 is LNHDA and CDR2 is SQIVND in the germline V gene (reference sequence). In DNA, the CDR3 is TGTGCCAGTAGTATTCGAAGCGGTTACACCGGGGAGCTGTTTTTT. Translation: CASSIRSGYTGELFF.

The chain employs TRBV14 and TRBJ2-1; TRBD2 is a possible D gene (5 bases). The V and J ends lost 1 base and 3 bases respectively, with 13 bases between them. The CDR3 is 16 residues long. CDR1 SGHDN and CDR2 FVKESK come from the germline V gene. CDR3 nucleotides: TGTGCCAGCAGCCAAGGTTACGGGATGGGCTACAATGAGCAGTTCTTC. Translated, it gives CASSQGYGMGYNEQFF. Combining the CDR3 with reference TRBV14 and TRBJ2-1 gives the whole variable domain EAGVTQFPSHSVIEKGQTVTLRCDPISGHDNLYWYRRVMGKEIKFLLHFVKESKQDESGMPNNRFLAERTGGTYSTLKVQPAELEDSGVYFCASSQGYGMGYNEQFFGPGTRLTVL.

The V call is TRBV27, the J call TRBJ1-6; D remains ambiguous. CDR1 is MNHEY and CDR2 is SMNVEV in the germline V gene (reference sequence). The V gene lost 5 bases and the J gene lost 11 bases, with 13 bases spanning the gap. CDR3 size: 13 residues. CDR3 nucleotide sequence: TGTGCCAGCAGTAAGCTGGAGCGAACACCCCTCCACTTT. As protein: CASSKLERTPLHF.

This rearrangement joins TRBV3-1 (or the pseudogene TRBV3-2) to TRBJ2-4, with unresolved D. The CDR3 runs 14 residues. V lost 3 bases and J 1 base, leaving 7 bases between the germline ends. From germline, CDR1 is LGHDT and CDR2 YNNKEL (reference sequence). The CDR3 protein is CASSHLGAKNIQYF. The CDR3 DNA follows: TGTGCCAGCAGCCATCTGGGCGCCAAAAACATTCAGTACTTC.

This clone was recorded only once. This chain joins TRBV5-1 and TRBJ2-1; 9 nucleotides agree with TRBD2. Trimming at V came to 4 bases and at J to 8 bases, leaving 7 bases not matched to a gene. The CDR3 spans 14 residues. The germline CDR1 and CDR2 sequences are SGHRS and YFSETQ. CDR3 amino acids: CASSPRTSEDEQFF. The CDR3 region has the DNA TGCGCCAGCAGCCCAAGGACTAGCGAGGATGAGCAGTTCTTC.

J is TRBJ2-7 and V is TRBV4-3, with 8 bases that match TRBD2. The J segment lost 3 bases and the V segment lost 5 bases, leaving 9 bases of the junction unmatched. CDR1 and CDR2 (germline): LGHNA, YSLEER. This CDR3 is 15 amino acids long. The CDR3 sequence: CASSSRSGSGYEQYF. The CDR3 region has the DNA TGCGCCAGCAGCTCGCGAAGCGGGAGCGGCTACGAGCAGTACTTC.